Listed here are 27 T cell receptor beta chains from one sample, sequenced in a study of long-term antiretroviral therapy in people with HIV. Researchers ran immunoSEQ v3.0 at survey level. Libraries were prepared by immunoSEQ multiplex PCR; TCRdb keeps only in-frame clonotypes and omits some of them. The sample contains nearly 11,000 clones, about 86% of which appear only once. The starting material was unsorted PBMCs, obtained approximately 7 years after starting antiretroviral therapy. The receptors were sampled from a man in his fifties with HIV.

CDR3 nucleotides: TGTGCCAGCAGTTACTCTTGGGGGGCTAACACTGAAGCTTTCTTT. This codes for CASSYSWGANTEAFF. This chain joins TRBV6-5 and TRBJ1-1; D possibly corresponds to TRBD1 (6 bases). The CDR3 sequence is 15 residues long. V shed 0 bases and J shed 2 bases, with 10 bases lying between them. CDR1 is MNHEY and CDR2 is SVGAGI in the germline V gene.

The rearrangement uses TRBV2 and TRBJ1-2; unclear D gene. The V end lost 7 bases, the J end lost 5 bases, and 14 bases lay between the germline ends. Per the germline V gene, CDR1 is SNHLY and CDR2 is FYNNEI. This CDR3 has 13 amino acids. This chain's CDR3 is CASTPGNPYGYTF. CDR3 coding DNA: TGTGCCAGCACGCCCGGAAACCCTTATGGCTACACCTTC.

This chain connects TRBV5-6 to TRBJ2-7, with 12 bases matching TRBD2. Germline V gives CDR1 SGHDT, CDR2 YYEEEE. The CDR3 loop spans 14 amino acids. Germline trimming cut 6 bases from V and 2 bases from J; bases unmatched to any gene: 3. CDR3 residues: CASTLAGGPYEQYF. The CDR3 DNA follows: TGTGCCAGCACCCTAGCGGGGGGGCCCTACGAGCAGTACTTC.

This chain joins TRBV28 and TRBJ2-3, with 7 bases aligning to TRBD2. V was pared by 8 bases and J by 2 bases, with 7 bases of the junction left unmatched. The CDR3 is 14 amino acids. CDR1 and CDR2 from the germline V gene are MDHEN and SYDVKM. The CDR3 region is CASHSGETTDTQYF. As DNA, the CDR3 is TGTGCCAGCCACAGCGGGGAAACCACAGATACGCAGTATTTT.

This chain links TRBV27 with TRBJ2-3; no clear D gene. Germline CDR1 is MNHEY and CDR2 is SMNVEV (reference sequence). The CDR3 consists of 11 residues. V was clipped by 3 bases and J by 8 bases, with 6 bases between them. CDR3 bases: TGTGCCAGCAGTTTCGGGCCTACGCAGTATTTT. Translating gives CASSFGPTQYF.

The rearrangement uses TRBV5-5 and TRBJ2-4; D is unclear. Germline values: CDR1 SGHKS, CDR2 YYEKEE (reference sequence). The CDR3 runs to 10 residues. Trimming stripped 6 bases from V and 7 bases from J, with 5 bases between. The CDR3 loop is CASIGNIQYF. DNA for the CDR3: TGTGCCAGCATCGGTAACATTCAGTACTTC.

This clone was counted a single time. This chain links TRBV6-1 with TRBJ2-1, with 9 nucleotides matching TRBD1. J gave up 7 bases and V 2 bases, and 9 bases lay outside the gene matches. This CDR3 region has 16 residues. The germline CDR1 and CDR2 sequences are MNHNS and SASEGT. The CDR3 loop is CASSELGTGYRNEQFF. In nucleotides, the CDR3 is TGTGCCAGCAGTGAACTAGGGACAGGGTATAGAAATGAGCAGTTCTTC.

This clone is categorized as medium-sized (0.01 to 0.1%). The chain links TRBV5-6 to TRBJ2-6; TRBD2 is a possible D gene (6 bases). The CDR3 has 16 amino acids. Germline V gene sequence: CDR1 SGHDT, CDR2 YYEEEE. V was cut by 4 bases and J by 0 bases, with 11 bases left in between. The CDR3 DNA reads as TGTGCCAGCAGCCCCGCCGGGGGCTCTGGGGCCAACGTCCTGACTTTC. Its translation is CASSPAGGSGANVLTF.

The rearrangement joins TRBV25-1 to TRBJ2-7; TRBD2 agrees at 8 bases. Per the germline V gene, CDR1 is MGHDK and CDR2 is SYGVNS. The CDR3 has 15 amino acids. The ends lost 2 bases at V and 5 bases at J; junction bases unmatched: 8. The CDR3 sequence is CASSEGRGEANEQYF. CDR3 DNA: TGTGCCAGCAGTGAAGGGCGGGGGGAGGCGAACGAGCAGTACTTC.

The sample holds one count of this clone. The CDR3 protein is CASSPAAASNYGYTF. The DNA of the CDR3 is TGTGCCAGCAGCCCCGCCGCCGCGTCTAACTATGGCTACACCTTC. The chain is built from TRBV7-9 and TRBJ1-2, with D uncertain. Germline values: CDR1 SEHNR, CDR2 FQNEAQ (reference sequence). This CDR3 is built from 15 residues. V dropped 5 bases and J dropped 0 bases, with 13 bases sitting between them.

The rearrangement uses TRBV6-1 and TRBJ1-5; D gene uncertain. The V gene lost 3 bases and the J gene lost 1 base, with 10 bases spanning the gap. CDR1 MNHNS and CDR2 SASEGT come from the germline V gene. This CDR3 is 15 amino acids long. The CDR3 region is CASSEERFSNQPQHF. CDR3 in DNA: TGTGCCAGCAGTGAGGAACGGTTCAGCAATCAGCCCCAGCATTTT.

V gene TRBV2 combines with J gene TRBJ2-5; the D is unclear. Trimming cost V 11 bases and J 5 bases, with 12 bases left between them. The CDR3 has 11 residues. Per the germline V gene, CDR1 is SNHLY and CDR2 is FYNNEI. The CDR3 sequence: CASQVGETQYF. Here the CDR3 DNA reads TGTGCCTCTCAGGTCGGCGAGACCCAGTACTTC.

This chain links TRBV7-8 with TRBJ2-7; D uncertain. CDR3 size: 13 residues. The V end was cut by 3 bases, the J end by 6 bases, with 12 bases between. The germline V gene encodes CDR1 SGHVS and CDR2 FQNEAQ. CDR3 DNA sequence: TGTGCCAGCAGCTTTGTCGAGTTCTCCGAGCAGTACTTC. Amino acids: CASSFVEFSEQYF.

The V gene is TRBV6-5, the J gene TRBJ2-1; 8 bases are a match to TRBD2. Germline CDR1 MNHEY, CDR2 SVGAGI. The CDR3 consists of 16 residues. The V gene end was trimmed by 0 bases and the J gene end by 2 bases; junction bases not matched to a gene: 3. In DNA, the CDR3 is TGTGCCAGCAGTTACTCCGGGACTAGGCCCTACAATGAGCAGTTCTTC. Translated, it gives CASSYSGTRPYNEQFF.

This chain joins TRBV10-3 and TRBJ2-2; maybe TRBD2 (5 bases). Trimming removed 3 bases from V and 7 bases from J, with 9 bases in between. The germline gives CDR1 ENHRY, CDR2 SYGVKD. The CDR3 extends over 13 amino acids. The CDR3 DNA reads as TGTGCCATCAGTGATAGCGTAGGCGGGGAGCTGTTTTTT. Its protein is CAISDSVGGELFF.

In this sample, this clone turned up once. The sample carries other DNA sequences with the same CDR3. V is TRBV10-1 and J is TRBJ1-2, with D possibly being TRBD1 (6 bases). The V end was cut by 2 bases, the J end by 2 bases, with 6 bases between. Germline CDR1 reads WNHNN; CDR2 reads SYGVQD (reference sequence). The CDR3 extends over 13 amino acids. CDR3 sequence reads: CASSEGQNYGYTF. In DNA, the CDR3 is TGCGCCAGCAGTGAGGGACAGAACTATGGCTACACCTTC.

The sample holds a few counts of this clone. V usage is TRBV10-2 and J usage is TRBJ2-7; no reliable D call. CDR3 size: 14 residues. The V and J ends lost 6 bases and 3 bases respectively, with 15 bases between them. Germline V gives CDR1 WSHSY, CDR2 SAAADI. The CDR3 sequence: CASSPGSYIYEQYF. The CDR3 DNA is TGCGCCAGCAGCCCCGGGTCGTACATCTACGAGCAGTACTTC.

The genes are TRBV13 and TRBJ1-3; TRBD1 is a possible D gene (5 bases). CDR3 length equals 15 residues. The germline gives CDR1 PRHDT, CDR2 FYEKMQ (reference sequence). V was shortened by 5 bases and J by 0 bases, with 11 bases between the two germline ends. CDR3 bases: TGTGCCAGCAGCATGGGACGGGCCTCTGGAAACACCATATATTTT. Amino acids: CASSMGRASGNTIYF.

In its sample, this clone was seen a few times. The genes are TRBV6-5 and TRBJ2-1; a possible D gene is TRBD2 (5 bases). The V and J ends lost 6 bases and 6 bases respectively, with 9 bases between them. CDR1 MNHEY and CDR2 SVGAGI come from the germline V gene. This CDR3 is built from 12 residues. The CDR3 spells CASSGITNEQFF. DNA for the CDR3: TGTGCCAGCAGCGGGATTACCAATGAGCAGTTCTTC.

The chain couples TRBV7-9 to TRBJ2-2, with D uncertain. V gave up 0 bases and J gave up 0 bases, with 17 bases separating them. Per germline, CDR1 SEHNR and CDR2 FQNEAQ (reference sequence). The CDR3 is made up of 19 amino acids. The CDR3 coding sequence is TGTGCCAGCAGCTTAGCTAGGGTAAATTTGCGGCCGAACACCGGGGAGCTGTTTTTT. It encodes CASSLARVNLRPNTGELFF.

The CDR3 DNA reads TGTGCCAGCGGGAGGGGACTAGCCAAAAACATTCAGTACTTC. Translating gives CASGRGLAKNIQYF. The rearrangement joins TRBV28 to TRBJ2-4; TRBD2 matches at 7 bases. This CDR3 has 14 residues. The germline gives CDR1 MDHEN, CDR2 SYDVKM. V lost 8 bases, J lost 0 bases, and 4 bases stayed unmatched.

The rearrangement links TRBV5-6 to TRBJ2-3, with 7 bases aligning to TRBD2. J gave up 6 bases and V 3 bases, and 7 bases lay outside the gene matches. Germline CDR1 SGHDT, CDR2 YYEEEE. The CDR3 contains 14 residues. CDR3 DNA sequence: TGTGCCAGCAGCTCCTGGGGAGGGGCGGATACGCAGTATTTT. This sequence encodes CASSSWGGADTQYF.

The J gene is TRBJ2-1, the V gene TRBV5-5, with TRBD2 matching 8 bases. Germline trimming cut 3 bases from V and 5 bases from J; bases unmatched to any gene: 7. CDR3 length equals 15 residues. Germline-derived CDR1 and CDR2 are SGHKS and YYEKEE (reference sequence). The CDR3 sequence: CASSSPGGLNNEQFF. CDR3 in DNA: TGTGCCAGCAGCTCACCGGGGGGGCTCAACAATGAGCAGTTCTTC.

This clone was observed once. Different DNA sequences within this sample yield the same CDR3. The rearrangement joins TRBV6-1 to TRBJ1-5; D is unresolved. Trimming left V 0 bases short and J 6 bases short, with 12 bases between. The V gene's germline CDR1 is MNHNS and CDR2 SASEGT. The CDR3 length is 15 residues. DNA for the CDR3: TGTGCCAGCAGTGAAGCAGGGTTGGAGGCTCAGCCCCAGCATTTT. It yields the protein CASSEAGLEAQPQHF.

V and J are TRBV5-6 and TRBJ1-1; D gene ambiguous. V lost 0 bases and J lost 1, with 4 bases in between. The CDR3 contains 13 residues. Germline CDR1 reads SGHDT; CDR2 reads YYEEEE. The chain's CDR3 is CASSLVSNTEAFF. The CDR3 region has the DNA TGTGCCAGCAGCTTGGTATCGAACACTGAAGCTTTCTTT. The full variable domain, in which reference TRBV5-6 and TRBJ1-1 provide the parts outside the CDR3, is DAGVTQSPTHLIKTRGQQVTLRCSPKSGHDTVSWYQQALGQGPQFIFQYYEEEERQRGNFPDRFSGHQFPNYSSELNVNALLLGDSALYLCASSLVSNTEAFFGQGTRLTVV.

Note on this clone: The identical CDR3 is also encoded by other nucleotide sequences in the sample. This chain connects TRBV19 to TRBJ1-5; no reliable D call. The CDR3 is 14 amino acids. Germline V CDR1 and CDR2: LNHDA, SQIVND (reference sequence). V was shortened by 1 base and J by 1 base, with 5 bases between the two germline ends. CDR3 amino acids: CASSIGESNQPQHF. In nucleotides, the CDR3 is TGTGCCAGTAGTATAGGGGAAAGCAATCAGCCCCAGCATTTT.

V and J are TRBV12-5 and TRBJ1-5; 7 nucleotides agree with TRBD1. The V gene end was trimmed by 4 bases and the J gene end by 0 bases; junction bases not matched to a gene: 0. The CDR3 is 14 amino acids. In germline, CDR1 is LGHNT, CDR2 FRNRAP. In nucleotides, the CDR3 is TGTGCTAGTGGTTGGGACAGTAGCAATCAGCCCCAGCATTTT. Translation gives CASGWDSSNQPQHF.